This T cell receptor (beta chain) comes out of a study of intratumoral heterogeneity in liver cancer. Study background: The median patient age was about 60 years, and most were male. Study-wide points: A noted limitation was under-sampling of tumor-infiltrating lymphocytes.

V lost 4 bases and J 5 bases, leaving 8 bases between the germline ends. The CDR3 sequence is 12 residues long. Germline assignment: CDR1 WSHSY and CDR2 SAAADI. Measured with immunoSEQ multiplex PCR; TCRdb has only the in-frame clones, and not every one. The sample contains over 20,000 clones, around 75% of which appear only once. Details on this clone: Its antigen remains unidentified.

The sample consisted of tumor-adjacent normal tissue, taken before any cancer treatment. The rearrangement uses TRBV10-2 and TRBJ2-5; unclear D gene. The source of this sequence is a woman aged 70-85 years with hepatocellular carcinoma. CDR3 sequence: CASSVLGETQYF. The CDR3 DNA sequence: TGCGCCAGCAGTGTCTTAGGGGAGACCCAGTACTTC.